The sequence of this T cell receptor (beta chain) was determined in a study of blood T cell repertoires in COVID-19. About the research overall: The samples span acute and convalescent COVID-19 from the United States, Italy and Spain.

The CDR3 has 16 amino acids. The V and J ends lost 1 base and 0 bases respectively, with 11 bases between them. CDR1 is SGHKS and CDR2 is YYEKEE in the germline V gene (reference sequence). As originally analysed: Quantification of nucleated cells was approximated via reference gene primer amplification. The data were produced by immunoSEQ multiplex PCR, yet TCRdb's version contains in-frame clones alone and is incomplete. V and J calls and clone size follow that table, whereas D and trimming were derived from the DNA. The table shows about 250,000 clones, with 75% to 90% occurring only once. Sequenced input: peripheral blood. The TCR comes from a woman aged 25 to 45 with active or convalescent COVID-19. J is TRBJ1-3 and V is TRBV5-5; D gene uncertain. The CDR3 coding sequence is TGTGCCAGCAGCTTGTCCGCCCTGAGCTCTGGAAACACCATATATTTT. This translates into CASSLSALSSGNTIYF.